Each of the 2 T cell receptor beta chains below was sequenced from the same sample in a study of shared clonotypes between healthy human individuals. Method: immunoSEQ multiplex PCR; TCRdb's copy keeps in-frame clones and lacks some. The sample shows under 2,500,000 clones, around 95% of them seen only once. What was sequenced was naive CD4+ T cells sorted from blood. Documented subset: CD45RA+ positively selected. These receptors all come from a man younger than 30 in good health.

The V and J genes are TRBV10-3 and TRBJ1-1, with a tentative D call TRBD1 (5 bases). The germline CDR1 and CDR2 sequences are ENHRY and SYGVKD. V gave up 6 bases and J gave up 4 bases, with 18 bases separating them. The CDR3 is 15 amino acids. The CDR3 loop is CAISDLGGGGTEAFF. CDR3 in DNA: TGTGCCATCAGCGACTTGGGGGGAGGTGGCACTGAAGCTTTCTTT.

This rearrangement joins TRBV2 to TRBJ1-5; no clear D gene. With 4 bases removed from V and 0 bases from J, the gap between germline ends came to 13 bases. The CDR3 has 16 amino acids. Germline assignment: CDR1 SNHLY and CDR2 FYNNEI. For the CDR3, the DNA is TGTGCCAGCAGTGGACCCCGGATTTATAGCAATCAGCCCCAGCATTTT. Protein product: CASSGPRIYSNQPQHF.